Below, 14 T cell receptor beta chains from the same sample are listed, as sequenced in a study of blood T cell repertoires in COVID-19. Profiling relied on immunoSEQ multiplex PCR, and the TCRdb table lists in-frame clones only, not all of them. The table includes about 300,000 clones, roughly 84% detected once. The source material was peripheral blood. All receptors come from a human donor with COVID-19, enrolled during active disease. The donor label of this sample is uncertain.

V usage is TRBV6-5 and J usage is TRBJ1-1; D call uncertain. The V and J ends lost 7 bases and 4 bases respectively, with 7 bases between them. The CDR3 is made up of 11 amino acids. Germline V gene sequence: CDR1 MNHEY, CDR2 SVGAGI. The CDR3 DNA reads TGTGCCAGCACGGGAGGCACTGAAGCTTTCTTT. This gives the protein CASTGGTEAFF.

The gene calls are TRBV4-3 and TRBJ2-7; TRBD2 might be the D (5 bases). This CDR3 comprises 15 residues. Trimming removed 0 bases at V and 5 bases at J, with 14 bases between. Germline CDR1 reads LGHNA; CDR2 reads YSLEER. The CDR3 protein is CASSQDGHEADEQYF. In nucleotides, the CDR3 is TGCGCCAGCAGCCAAGACGGGCACGAAGCGGACGAGCAGTACTTC.

The chain carries TRBV28 and TRBJ2-7; TRBD2 matches at 12 bases. The CDR3 length is 15 residues. V lost 4 bases, J lost 7 bases, and 8 bases stayed unmatched. CDR1 is MDHEN and CDR2 is SYDVKM in the germline V gene. The CDR3 sequence is CASSSASGRAGEQYF. In DNA, the CDR3 is TGTGCCAGCAGTTCGGCTAGCGGGAGGGCCGGAGAGCAGTACTTC.

V usage is TRBV4-3 and J usage is TRBJ1-1; weak D call: TRBD1 (6 bases). The CDR3 contains 16 residues. Trimming shortened V by 0 bases and J by 0 bases, and 11 bases separated the two germline ends. Germline V gives CDR1 LGHNA, CDR2 YSLEER. The CDR3 bases are TGCGCCAGCAGCCAAGAGGGGGGGCCCATGAACACTGAAGCTTTCTTT. Protein product: CASSQEGGPMNTEAFF.

The chain couples TRBV7-9 to TRBJ1-5; D is perhaps TRBD1 (5 bases). Germline V CDR1 and CDR2: SEHNR, FQNEAQ (reference sequence). CDR3 length equals 14 residues. The V gene lost 4 bases and the J gene lost 4 bases, with 11 bases spanning the gap. This chain's CDR3 is CASSSDGQNQPQHF. CDR3 nucleotide sequence: TGTGCCAGCAGCTCGGACGGACAAAATCAGCCCCAGCATTTT.

The chain recombines TRBV3-1 (or the pseudogene TRBV3-2) with TRBJ1-6, with a possible D match to TRBD1 (6 bases). Trimming removed 3 bases at V and 6 bases at J, with 15 bases between. The CDR3 is made up of 16 amino acids. Germline assignment: CDR1 LGHDT and CDR2 YNNKEL (reference sequence). This chain's CDR3 is CASSQLPDSVNSPLHF. The CDR3 region has the DNA TGTGCCAGCAGCCAGCTTCCGGACAGCGTTAATTCACCCCTCCACTTT.

The J gene is TRBJ1-1, the V gene TRBV29-1; no firm D call. CDR3 length equals 15 residues. Germline V gene data show CDR1 as SQVTM and CDR2 as ANQGSEA. V was clipped by 1 base and J by 0 bases, with 12 bases between them. The CDR3 region is CSVEGNRNLNTEAFF. In nucleotides, the CDR3 is TGCAGCGTTGAAGGTAACAGAAACTTGAACACTGAAGCTTTCTTT.

This clone was seen a few times. The CDR3 here is CAISDAQGASEAFF. For the CDR3, the DNA is TGTGCCATCAGTGATGCACAGGGGGCGAGTGAAGCTTTCTTT. The chain recombines TRBV10-3 with TRBJ1-1; 9 bases fit TRBD1. This CDR3 region has 14 residues. The J segment lost 7 bases and the V segment lost 3 bases, leaving 6 bases of the junction unmatched. Germline-derived CDR1 and CDR2 are ENHRY and SYGVKD.

The genes are TRBV19 and TRBJ2-2; 7 bases are a match to TRBD1. Germline V gene sequence: CDR1 LNHDA, CDR2 SQIVND (reference sequence). The V segment lost 7 bases and the J segment 3 bases; nucleotides outside the gene matches: 11. The CDR3 loop spans 16 amino acids. CDR3 residues: CASKGAVDEHTGELFF. For the CDR3, the DNA is TGTGCCAGTAAGGGGGCTGTGGATGAGCACACCGGGGAGCTGTTTTTT.

The chain's CDR3 is CASSRGGDRASEQFF. The CDR3 DNA follows: TGTGCCAGCAGTAGAGGAGGGGACAGGGCAAGTGAGCAGTTCTTC. The chain couples TRBV9 to TRBJ2-1; 9 bases map to TRBD1. Per germline, CDR1 SGDLS and CDR2 YYNGEE. V lost 5 bases to trimming and J lost 9 bases; unmatched junction nucleotides: 12. The CDR3 runs 15 residues.

This clone occurred once. The same CDR3 also results from other DNA sequences found in this sample. The rearrangement links TRBV10-3 to TRBJ1-1, with TRBD1 matching 7 bases. The CDR3 contains 14 residues. The V and J ends lost 3 bases and 3 bases, in that order; junction bases with no gene match: 4. The germline CDR1 and CDR2 sequences are ENHRY and SYGVKD. The CDR3 region has the DNA TGTGCCATCAGTGAAAGGGGGCAGGACACTGAAGCTTTCTTT. The encoded protein is CAISERGQDTEAFF.

This clone was recorded only once. This CDR3 is CASSVTGGTNTGELFF. The DNA of the CDR3 is TGTGCCAGCAGCGTCACGGGCGGGACGAACACCGGGGAGCTGTTTTTT. This chain joins TRBV9 and TRBJ2-2, with D perhaps matching TRBD2 (6 bases). The CDR3 consists of 16 residues. Germline CDR1 and CDR2: SGDLS and YYNGEE. With 2 bases removed from V and 0 bases from J, the gap between germline ends came to 11 bases.

The V call is TRBV20-1, the J call TRBJ2-1; 7 bases map to TRBD2. Germline loops: CDR1 DFQATT, CDR2 SNEGSKA (reference sequence). CDR3 length: 15 residues. The J segment lost 4 bases and the V segment lost 3 bases, leaving 9 bases of the junction unmatched. The CDR3 DNA reads as TGCAGTGCTAGTGGGGGGGTACTGGGGTACAATGAGCAGTTCTTC. This codes for CSASGGVLGYNEQFF.

This chain links TRBV7-9 with TRBJ2-5; 7 bases align to TRBD2. Germline V gene sequence: CDR1 SEHNR, CDR2 FQNEAQ (reference sequence). J gave up 2 bases and V 1 base, and 1 base lay outside the gene matches. The CDR3 length is 14 residues. Here the CDR3 DNA reads TGTGCCAGCAGCTTAGGTAGCGGGCAAGAGACCCAGTACTTC. It codes for CASSLGSGQETQYF.